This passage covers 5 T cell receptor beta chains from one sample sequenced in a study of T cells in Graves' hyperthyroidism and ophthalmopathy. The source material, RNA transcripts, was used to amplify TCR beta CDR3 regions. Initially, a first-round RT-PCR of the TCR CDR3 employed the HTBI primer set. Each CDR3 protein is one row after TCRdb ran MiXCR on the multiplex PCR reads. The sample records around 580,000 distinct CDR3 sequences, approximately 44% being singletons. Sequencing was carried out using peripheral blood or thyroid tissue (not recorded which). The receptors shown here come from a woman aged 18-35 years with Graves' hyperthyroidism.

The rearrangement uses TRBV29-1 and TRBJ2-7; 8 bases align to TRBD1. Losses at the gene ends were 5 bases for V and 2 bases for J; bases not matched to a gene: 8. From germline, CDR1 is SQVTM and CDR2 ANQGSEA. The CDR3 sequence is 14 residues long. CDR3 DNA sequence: TGCAGCGTTAAACCTCAGGACAGGGCCTACGAGCAGTACTTC. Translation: CSVKPQDRAYEQYF.

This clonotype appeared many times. The CDR3 is CASSLGTGRTEAFF. The CDR3 DNA sequence: TGTGCCAGCTCCCTCGGGACAGGAAGAACTGAAGCTTTCTTT. The chain joins TRBV18 to TRBJ1-1; 8 bases map to TRBD1. The CDR3 is 14 residues long. Germline assignment: CDR1 KGHSH and CDR2 LQKENI. V lost 6 bases to trimming and J lost 5 bases; unmatched junction nucleotides: 8.

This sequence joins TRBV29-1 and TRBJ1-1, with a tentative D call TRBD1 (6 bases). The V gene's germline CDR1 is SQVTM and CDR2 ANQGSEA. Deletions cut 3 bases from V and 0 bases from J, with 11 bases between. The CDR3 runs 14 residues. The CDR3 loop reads CSVDQGGLNTEAFF. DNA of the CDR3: TGCAGCGTTGATCAAGGGGGTTTGAACACTGAAGCTTTCTTT.

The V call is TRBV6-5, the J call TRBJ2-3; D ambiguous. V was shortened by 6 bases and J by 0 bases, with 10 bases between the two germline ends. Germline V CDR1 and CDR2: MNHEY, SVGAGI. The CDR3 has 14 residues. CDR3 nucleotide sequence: TGTGCCAGCAGCCCCCTGGGGAGCACAGATACGCAGTATTTT. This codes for CASSPLGSTDTQYF.

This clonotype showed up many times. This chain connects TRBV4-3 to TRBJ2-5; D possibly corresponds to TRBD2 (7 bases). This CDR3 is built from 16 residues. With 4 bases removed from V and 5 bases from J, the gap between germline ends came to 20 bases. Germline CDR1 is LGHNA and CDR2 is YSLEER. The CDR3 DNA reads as TGCGCCAGCAGCCCGGGGCCTAGCGGAGGGGGGGAGACCCAGTACTTC. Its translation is CASSPGPSGGGETQYF.